A single sample gave rise to the 2 T cell receptor beta chains below, sequenced in a study of blood T cell repertoires in COVID-19 (dated by TCRdb to the early 2020s). The library was obtained by the immunoSEQ multiplex PCR assay. The clones in this table, taken by TCRdb from immuneACCESS, are in-frame only. Not every clone is retained; where verified, under half of the shortfall comes from an unresolved V gene, and the cause of the rest is unknown. The table for this sample lists hundreds of thousands of clones; around 83% of them were counted only once. Clones ranked in the top ten supply 5.7% of the sample. Sequencing was done on a sample of peripheral blood. The receptor set was obtained from an elderly man with acute or convalescent COVID-19.

The chain is built from TRBV7-2 and TRBJ2-3; 10 bases map to TRBD2. V was pared by 3 bases and J by 0 bases, with 3 bases of the junction left unmatched. This CDR3 has 16 residues. Germline values: CDR1 SGHTA, CDR2 FQGNSA. The CDR3 DNA reads as TGTGCCAGCAGCTTTAGCGGGAGGATGAGCACAGATACGCAGTATTTT. Translated: CASSFSGRMSTDTQYF.

The genes are TRBV5-1 and TRBJ2-7; D possibly corresponds to TRBD1 (5 bases). The length of the CDR3 is 13 residues. The germline V gene encodes CDR1 SGHRS and CDR2 YFSETQ. V lost 4 bases and J 1 base, leaving 9 bases between the germline ends. The CDR3 protein is CASSIDSSYEQYF. The CDR3 bases are TGCGCCAGCAGCATAGACAGTTCCTACGAGCAGTACTTC.